This TCR beta chain was retrieved from a study of beta chain features in type 1 diabetes. This clone appeared a single time. Of the isolated RNA, all was reverse transcribed, and so the sequenced material was expressed TCRB transcripts. Only in-frame clones appear in the TCRdb table, and some are missing; sequencing was by immunoSEQ multiplex PCR. This sample yields more than 300,000 clones, of which approximately 12% are seen a single time; around 0.02% belongs to the top ten. The V gene lost 7 bases and the J gene lost 0 bases, with 16 bases spanning the gap. Germline CDR1 is MNHEY and CDR2 is SVGAGI. The CDR3 loop spans 15 amino acids.

The sequence came from a man between 18 and 29 years old in good health. The sample consisted of naive CD4+ T cells from blood. The chain employs TRBV6-5 and TRBJ2-7; D may be TRBD2 (7 bases). The DNA for the CDR3 is TGTGCCAGCAAGACAGGCGGGACTAACTCCTACGAGCAGTACTTC. This translates into CASKTGGTNSYEQYF.